The 9 T cell receptor beta chains presented below share a single source sample, sequenced in a study of regulatory T cells in long-lasting Graves disease. Noted time point: newly diagnosed GD, antithyroid drugs for less than 3 months. PBMCs were the source of the RNA used for TCR sequencing. The TCR beta library used iRepertoire HTBI primers with Arm-PCR amplification of CDR3. TCRdb recomputed calls from the multiplex PCR reads with MiXCR, one row per CDR3 protein. The top ten hold 18% of the sample, which has some 330,000 distinct CDR3 sequences, around 11% seen once. These data were also filed under a second study, of T cells in Graves' hyperthyroidism and ophthalmopathy.

The sequencing used peripheral blood mononuclear cells (PBMCs), collected at new diagnosis, from a patient treated with antithyroid drugs. Every receptor here comes from a young woman with Graves disease.

CDR3 loop: CASSQPTGIATNEKLFF. The CDR3 DNA reads as TGCGCCAGCAGCCAACCGACAGGAATTGCAACTAATGAAAAACTGTTTTTT. V gene TRBV4-1 combines with J gene TRBJ1-4; D is possibly TRBD1 (6 bases). The CDR3 runs to 17 residues. Germline loops: CDR1 MGHRA, CDR2 YSYEKL. Trimming pared 2 bases from V and 0 bases from J, leaving 13 bases between.

V is TRBV6-2 or TRBV6-3 and J is TRBJ2-3, with D possibly matching TRBD1 (5 bases). This CDR3 is 12 amino acids long. Germline V gives CDR1 MNHEY, CDR2 SVGEGT. Trimming shortened V by 5 bases and J by 4 bases, and 7 bases separated the two germline ends. CDR3 nucleotides: TGTGCCAGCAGTAAACAGGCAGATACGCAGTATTTT. Amino acids: CASSKQADTQYF.

At least ten counts were recorded for this clonotype. The chain has TRBV11-2 and TRBJ2-1; 11 bases line up with TRBD2. Trimming took 3 bases from V and 2 from J; bases not matched to a gene: 3. The CDR3 is made up of 16 amino acids. Germline assignment: CDR1 SGHAT and CDR2 FQNNGV. The CDR3 sequence: CASSFLAGGPYNEQFF. CDR3 coding DNA: TGTGCCAGCAGCTTCTTAGCGGGAGGGCCCTACAATGAGCAGTTCTTC.

As concerns this clonotype: Given a much more abundant clone one base away, this may be a read error. The chain joins TRBV5-1 to TRBJ2-3; possible D gene TRBD1, 5 bases. The J call may be faulty, since TRBJ2-7 better matches the DNA end. Germline V CDR1 and CDR2: SGHRS, YFSETQ. The CDR3 has 14 residues. The CDR3 region has the DNA TGCGCCAGCAGCCCGGACACCAGCTCCTACGAGCAGTACTTC. Its translation: CASSPDTSSYEQYF.

This clonotype has a count of ten or more. The V and J genes are TRBV6-5 and TRBJ2-5; D call uncertain. Germline-derived CDR1 and CDR2 are MNHEY and SVGAGI. The length of the CDR3 is 17 residues. V was trimmed by 0 bases and J by 1 base, leaving 15 bases between them. The CDR3 spells CASSYSSFRNIQETQYF. For the CDR3, the DNA is TGTGCCAGCAGTTACTCGAGCTTCCGTAATATCCAAGAGACCCAGTACTTC.

V usage is TRBV25-1 and J usage is TRBJ1-6; possible D gene TRBD1, 6 bases. The length of the CDR3 is 15 residues. V was shortened by 3 bases and J by 10 bases, with 16 bases between the two germline ends. Germline CDR1 reads MGHDK; CDR2 reads SYGVNS. CDR3 residues: CASSEWGGLGSPLHF. The CDR3 bases are TGTGCCAGCAGTGAGTGGGGGGGGCTTGGGTCACCCCTCCACTTT.

Ten or more counts support this clonotype. This sequence joins TRBV20-1 and TRBJ2-7; D is ambiguous. Germline CDR1 DFQATT, CDR2 SNEGSKA (reference sequence). The CDR3 has 15 residues. V lost 5 bases, J lost 0 bases, and 17 bases lay in between. The CDR3: CSAYHDTASSYEQYF. The CDR3 DNA reads TGCAGTGCTTATCACGACACCGCAAGCTCCTACGAGCAGTACTTC.

This clonotype occurred many times. The chain joins TRBV5-1 to TRBJ1-2; D not certain. Trimming removed 5 bases at V and 4 bases at J, with 9 bases between. Germline V gene sequence: CDR1 SGHRS, CDR2 YFSETQ. This CDR3 comprises 12 residues. CDR3 in DNA: TGCGCCAGCAGGAATGCGCGCTATGGCTACACCTTC. Encoded protein: CASRNARYGYTF.

This clonotype has at least ten counts. This chain connects TRBV20-1 to TRBJ1-5; D uncertain. CDR1 is DFQATT, CDR2 SNEGSKA, per germline (reference sequence). Trimming removed 3 bases at V and 4 bases at J, with 10 bases between. There are 13 residues in the CDR3. CDR3 loop: CSARSKWNQPQHF. CDR3 DNA sequence: TGCAGTGCTAGGAGTAAATGGAATCAGCCCCAGCATTTT.